These T cell receptor beta chains were read from a single sample in a study of blood T cells in healthy people across ages. TCRdb re-called the 5' RACE reads with MiXCR, one entry per CDR3 protein. The top ten clones hold about a sixth of a sample with about 780,000 distinct CDR3 sequences, around 45% of them seen once. The material sequenced was blood. These receptors all come from a man older than 75 in good health. The conserved cysteine and the conserved F or W are not part of the CDR3 here.

TRBJ2-2 | 10 | TRBV13 | ASSPGDGELF
TRBJ2-5 | 13 | TRBV5-1 | ASSLGATSRETQY
TRBJ2-7 | 12 | TRBV12-3/TRBV12-4 | ASSKLKQGTEQY
TRBJ2-5 | 11 | TRBV29-1 | SVSTGNEETQY
TRBJ2-5 | 12 | TRBV9 | ASSPHPTFEEQY
TRBJ1-1 | 13 | TRBV28 | ASSPIRAGNTEAF
TRBJ2-5 | 13 | TRBV2 | ASSESVTGEETQY
TRBJ1-1 | 11 | TRBV20-1 | SAPTEGRPEAF
TRBJ2-1 | 14 | TRBV27 | ASSTTSRGLYNEQF
TRBJ2-5 | 12 | TRBV7-2 | ASSLAGTQETQY
TRBJ2-5 | 8 | TRBV29-1 | SGIYNEQY
TRBJ2-7 | 9 | TRBV3-1 | ASGTGNEQY
NA | 12 | TRBV7-2 | ASSLDARGETQY
TRBJ2-3 | 14 | TRBV5-1 | ASSALAGGVTDTQY
TRBJ2-5 | 12 | TRBV29-1 | SVEGQGHFETQY
TRBJ2-7 | 11 | TRBV28 | ASSRPTGAEQY
TRBJ1-1 | 13 | TRBV20-1 | SARDRQEYNTEAF